This T cell receptor (beta chain) appears in the sequencing data of a study of blood T cell repertoires in COVID-19. Trimming removed 3 bases at V and 1 base at J, with 15 bases between. The CDR3 covers 16 residues. Germline-derived CDR1 and CDR2 are LGHNA and YNFKEQ. Method: immunoSEQ multiplex PCR; TCRdb's copy keeps in-frame clones and lacks some. The data contain more than 200,000 clones, approximately 90% of them singletons. This clonotype originated in a woman in her 30s who had recovered from COVID-19. The J gene is TRBJ1-1, the V gene TRBV4-2; D not certain. Sequencing was performed on PBMCs or T cells enriched from blood (not recorded which). CDR3 in amino acids: CASSHGRTLKNTEAFF. DNA of the CDR3: TGTGCCAGCAGCCATGGCAGAACCTTAAAGAACACTGAAGCTTTCTTT.